This T cell receptor beta chain emerged from a study of a mutant IDH1 vaccine in newly diagnosed glioma. Whole-study context: Vaccine administration was initiated 4-6 weeks following radiotherapy alone, or with temozolomide cycles. Therapy received beforehand was radiotherapy, temozolomide, or both, with most patients given both. Whole-study findings and limits: Of the patients, roughly 93% had vaccine-induced immune responses. There seemed to be no relation between pseudoprogression and changes in top peripheral T cell clonotypes.

The CDR3 runs to 14 residues. Trimming took 2 bases from V and 2 from J, leaving 11 bases between them. Germline lookup yields CDR1 SGHKS and CDR2 YYEKEE (reference sequence). Using immunoSEQ multiplex PCR, the repertoire was profiled, and TCRdb retains in-frame clones only, with some absent. The sample shows about 40,000 clones, 84% of them seen only once. As regards this clone: Antigen specificity is unknown.

Specified time point: week 11, during vaccination. All doses held 300 ug of mutant IDH1 20-mer peptide, with topical imiquimod. The chain combines TRBV5-5 with TRBJ2-7; D is undetermined. The TCR was taken from a man between 40 and 49 years old with glioma. The specimen comprised PBMCs, sampled from a glioma patient whose treatment included an IDH1 peptide vaccine. CDR3 sequence reads: CASSFRELTYEQYF. The CDR3 DNA follows: TGTGCCAGCAGCTTTAGGGAACTCACCTACGAGCAGTACTTC.